The source of this T cell receptor (beta chain) is a study of cytomegalovirus exposure and HLA in healthy donors. Study conclusions and caveats: HLA restriction was apparent for most CMV-associated TCR beta chains in a later analysis. A later analysis revealed that TCR association rates differed between HLA loci, peaking at DRB1 and bottoming out at HLA-C. According to the study, 150 to 200 TCR beta chains were cytomegalovirus-associated.

Germline values: CDR1 SGDLS, CDR2 YYNGEE. This CDR3 spans 17 amino acids. V lost 0 bases to trimming and J lost 2 bases; unmatched junction nucleotides: 9. The study ran its PCR with 60 Vbeta and 13 Jbeta primers. Measured with immunoSEQ multiplex PCR; TCRdb has only the in-frame clones, and not every one. The table records 70,000 to 85,000 clones, over 55% of them present only once. About this clone itself: Its antigen is unknown.

The TCR comes from a man in his thirties or forties in good health and CMV-seropositive. The rearrangement joins TRBV9 to TRBJ2-5; 8 bases align to TRBD2. What was sequenced was PBMCs. The CDR3, as DNA: TGTGCCAGCAGCGTAGGATCGGCGCGGGGGGCACAAGAGACCCAGTACTTC. It yields the protein CASSVGSARGAQETQYF.